These T cell receptor beta chains were read from a single sample in a study of human T cells and chemical hapten exposure. TCRdb itself ran the RACE reads through MiXCR, one entry per CDR3 protein. The sample holds approximately 97,000 distinct CDR3 sequences, around 8.8% seen once. Source material: whole blood. The receptors originated from a female donor in good health. Some clones in this sample may be carry-over from other donors' samples. Both conserved end residues are part of each CDR3. Fields, in order: CDR3 DNA, CDR3 protein, J gene, clone size, V gene, CDR3 length, D gene. The D gene is left open where the match is weak. A row's size may be missing; if present it is once, few, many or a size class.

cdr3_nt: TGTGCCAGCAGCCAAGGGACGATGGCAGATACGCAGTATTTT
cdr3_aa: CASSQGTMADTQYF
j_call: TRBJ2-3
clone_size: few
v_call: TRBV3-1
cdr3_length: 14
d_call: .

cdr3_nt: TGTGCCAGTAGTATGACAGGGGACGAGCAGTACTTC
cdr3_aa: CASSMTGDEQYF
j_call: TRBJ2-7
clone_size: few
v_call: TRBV19
cdr3_length: 12
d_call: TRBD1

cdr3_nt: TGCGCCAGCAGCCAAGGCCGGGGGGCCATGAACACTGAAGCTTTCTTT
cdr3_aa: CASSQGRGAMNTEAFF
j_call: TRBJ1-1
clone_size: few
v_call: TRBV4-3
cdr3_length: 16
d_call: .

cdr3_nt: TGTGCCAGCAGCTTACTAGGTTATCTATCTGGAAACACCATATATTTT
cdr3_aa: CASSLLGYLSGNTIYF
j_call: TRBJ1-3
clone_size: .
v_call: TRBV7-2
cdr3_length: 16
d_call: .

cdr3_nt: TGTGCCAGCAGTACAGAGACCCAGTACTTC
cdr3_aa: CASSTETQYF
j_call: TRBJ2-5
clone_size: medium-sized
v_call: TRBV2
cdr3_length: 10
d_call: .

cdr3_nt: TGTGCCAGCAGCCACGAGACAGGAGGGAACACAGATACGCAGTATTTT
cdr3_aa: CASSHETGGNTDTQYF
j_call: TRBJ2-3
clone_size: many
v_call: TRBV13
cdr3_length: 16
d_call: .

cdr3_nt: TGTGCCACCAGCGCCCATCGGACAGGGTATGAGGGCATTCAGTACTTC
cdr3_aa: CATSAHRTGYEGIQYF
j_call: TRBJ2-4
clone_size: few
v_call: TRBV15
cdr3_length: 16
d_call: TRBD1

cdr3_nt: TGTGCCAGCAGTGAGGACAGGGGGCATGCAGATACGCAGTATTTT
cdr3_aa: CASSEDRGHADTQYF
j_call: TRBJ2-3
clone_size: .
v_call: TRBV25-1
cdr3_length: 15
d_call: TRBD1

cdr3_nt: TGCAGTGCTCGGTCTAGCAATCAGCCCCAGCATTTT
cdr3_aa: CSARSSNQPQHF
j_call: TRBJ1-5
clone_size: many
v_call: TRBV20-1
cdr3_length: 12
d_call: .

cdr3_nt: TGTGCCAGCAGTTTATCCGCCGGACAGCAAGAGACCCAGTACTTC
cdr3_aa: CASSLSAGQQETQYF
j_call: TRBJ2-5
clone_size: .
v_call: TRBV28
cdr3_length: 15
d_call: .

cdr3_nt: TGCGCCAGCAGCGGACGAAAGGGGGCGGGGGAGCAGTACTTC
cdr3_aa: CASSGRKGAGEQYF
j_call: TRBJ2-7
clone_size: .
v_call: TRBV5-1
cdr3_length: 14
d_call: .

cdr3_nt: TGTGCCACCAGCTCCGGGGATTATAGCAATCAGCCCCAGCATTTT
cdr3_aa: CATSSGDYSNQPQHF
j_call: TRBJ1-5
clone_size: .
v_call: TRBV24-1
cdr3_length: 15
d_call: .

cdr3_nt: TGCGCCAGCAGCAACAGGGGAAACATTCAGTACTTC
cdr3_aa: CASSNRGNIQYF
j_call: TRBJ2-4
clone_size: .
v_call: TRBV5-1
cdr3_length: 12
d_call: TRBD1

cdr3_nt: TGCAGTGCTAGAGATCTTCTGAACACTGAAGCTTTCTTT
cdr3_aa: CSARDLLNTEAFF
j_call: TRBJ1-1
clone_size: .
v_call: TRBV20-1
cdr3_length: 13
d_call: .

cdr3_nt: TGCAGTGCAAAAACTAGCGGGAGGGATACAGATACGCAGTATTTT
cdr3_aa: CSAKTSGRDTDTQYF
j_call: TRBJ2-3
clone_size: many
v_call: TRBV20-1
cdr3_length: 15
d_call: TRBD2